A selection of T cell receptor beta chains follows, all from one sample in a study of cytomegalovirus exposure and HLA in healthy donors. Only in-frame clones appear in the TCRdb table, and some are missing; sequencing was by immunoSEQ multiplex PCR. The table lists roughly 70,000 clones, approximately 70% of them singletons. Material for sequencing was PBMCs. These TCRs come from a male donor in good health and CMV-seropositive. Both conserved end residues are part of each CDR3. D genes are given only for firm matches. Rows may omit the clone size; those that give it use once, few, many or a size class.

d_call j_call clone_size v_call cdr3_aa cdr3_nt
NA TRBJ1-6 NA TRBV28 CASSSEYSPLHF TGTGCCAGCAGTTCGGAGTATTCACCCCTCCACTTT
TRBD1 TRBJ2-5 few TRBV5-6 CASSMVQGEHRRQETQYF TGTGCCAGCAGCATGGTACAGGGGGAGCACCGGCGGCAAGAGACCCAGTACTTC
TRBD1 TRBJ1-2 few TRBV5-6 CASSPRDRGAYGYTF TGTGCCAGCAGCCCCCGGGACAGGGGAGCCTATGGCTACACCTTC
NA TRBJ1-5 NA TRBV6-1 CASSEGPVGAGQPQHF TGTGCCAGCAGTGAAGGGCCCGTGGGGGCGGGTCAGCCCCAGCATTTT
NA TRBJ2-2 NA TRBV7-8 CASSSSYTGELFF TGTGCCAGCAGCTCCAGTTACACCGGGGAGCTGTTTTTT
NA TRBJ1-6 few TRBV10-1 CASSESGVSPLHF TGCGCCAGCAGTGAGTCCGGGGTTTCACCCCTCCACTTT
TRBD2 TRBJ2-1 NA TRBV7-6 CASSPTSGTDNEQFF TGTGCCAGCAGCCCGACTAGCGGGACCGACAATGAGCAGTTCTTC
TRBD2 TRBJ2-1 NA TRBV5-1 CASSLRTGPAGGTQSKYYNEQFF TGCGCCAGCAGCCTCCGGACAGGGCCAGCGGGAGGGACCCAATCAAAATACTACAATGAGCAGTTCTTC
TRBD1 TRBJ1-4 few TRBV5-4 CASSLGAGGSANEKLFF TGTGCCAGCAGCTTGGGGGCAGGGGGCTCGGCTAATGAAAAACTGTTTTTT
TRBD1 TRBJ1-2 NA TRBV2 CASMTGGGYGYTF TGTGCCAGCATGACAGGGGGCGGCTATGGCTACACCTTC